Listed below are T cell receptor beta chains from one sample, sequenced in a study of blood T cell repertoires in COVID-19. Sequencing used immunoSEQ multiplex PCR; TCRdb keeps in-frame clones, though not all of them. The data hold under 200,000 clones, with approximately 86% observed a single time. Specimen: peripheral blood. All receptors derive from a man aged 18 to 30 with acute or convalescent COVID-19. Both conserved end residues are part of each CDR3. Each record gives: clone size, V gene, J gene, D gene, CDR3 DNA, CDR3 protein. D genes are given only for firm matches. Expanded clones are given a class, and other clones once, few, many or no size at all.

abundance: NA; v_gene: TRBV12-3/TRBV12-4; j_gene: TRBJ2-2; d_gene: NA; CDR3nt: TGTGCCAGCAGCCCGAGGGCCGGGGAGCTGTTTTTT; CDR3aa: CASSPRAGELFF
abundance: NA; v_gene: TRBV25-1; j_gene: TRBJ1-5; d_gene: NA; CDR3nt: TGTGCCAGCAGTGAAACAGGTATTAGCAATCAGCCCCAGCATTTT; CDR3aa: CASSETGISNQPQHF
abundance: NA; v_gene: TRBV19; j_gene: TRBJ2-5; d_gene: TRBD1; CDR3nt: TGTGCCAGTAGTATTCAAGACAGGGCGGGAGAGACCCAGTACTTC; CDR3aa: CASSIQDRAGETQYF
abundance: NA; v_gene: TRBV9; j_gene: TRBJ2-3; d_gene: NA; CDR3nt: TGTGCCAGCAGCGTACGACCCGGGTCCGTCACAGATACGCAGTATTTT; CDR3aa: CASSVRPGSVTDTQYF
abundance: NA; v_gene: TRBV27; j_gene: TRBJ1-6; d_gene: TRBD1; CDR3nt: TGTGCCAGCAGCGAGGACAGGGGATATAATTCACCCCTCCACTTT; CDR3aa: CASSEDRGYNSPLHF
abundance: NA; v_gene: TRBV28; j_gene: TRBJ1-2; d_gene: TRBD1; CDR3nt: TGTGCCAGCAGTTTAGGGACAGGGGGGAGGGTTGGCTACACCTTC; CDR3aa: CASSLGTGGRVGYTF
abundance: NA; v_gene: TRBV18; j_gene: TRBJ2-7; d_gene: NA; CDR3nt: TGTGCCAGCTCTCCTCCTGGGGGGGCCAACGAGCAGTACTTC; CDR3aa: CASSPPGGANEQYF
abundance: NA; v_gene: TRBV19; j_gene: TRBJ1-3; d_gene: TRBD1; CDR3nt: TGTGCCAGTAGTTTACGGACAGGGCAAGGCGGTGGAAACACCATATATTTT; CDR3aa: CASSLRTGQGGGNTIYF
abundance: NA; v_gene: TRBV18; j_gene: TRBJ2-3; d_gene: NA; CDR3nt: TGTGCCAGCTCACCACCCTCCCGGAGCACAGATACGCAGTATTTT; CDR3aa: CASSPPSRSTDTQYF
abundance: NA; v_gene: TRBV7-3; j_gene: TRBJ2-1; d_gene: TRBD1; CDR3nt: TGTGCCAGCAGTCAAACCCGGGACCAGGGGGATGAGCAGTTCTTC; CDR3aa: CASSQTRDQGDEQFF
abundance: once; v_gene: TRBV4-2; j_gene: TRBJ2-3; d_gene: TRBD2; CDR3nt: TGTGCCAGCAGCCAAGGACGGGGCGGGGGGGCCATAGATACGCAGTATTTT; CDR3aa: CASSQGRGGGAIDTQYF
abundance: NA; v_gene: TRBV19; j_gene: TRBJ1-6; d_gene: NA; CDR3nt: TGTGCCAGTAGTATACCATCTGGGACTAGGTCACCCCTCCACTTT; CDR3aa: CASSIPSGTRSPLHF
abundance: NA; v_gene: TRBV7-3; j_gene: TRBJ2-3; d_gene: TRBD1; CDR3nt: TGTGCCAGCAGTCGTGGGACAGCAGGAACAGATACGCAGTATTTT; CDR3aa: CASSRGTAGTDTQYF
abundance: NA; v_gene: TRBV5-1; j_gene: TRBJ2-5; d_gene: NA; CDR3nt: TGCGCCAGCAGCTTGAGTGTAGGGGTTGAGACCCAGTACTTC; CDR3aa: CASSLSVGVETQYF
abundance: NA; v_gene: TRBV6-5; j_gene: TRBJ1-2; d_gene: NA; CDR3nt: TGTGCCAGCAGTTACTCGATAAAGGGGTTCAACTATGGCTACACCTTC; CDR3aa: CASSYSIKGFNYGYTF
abundance: NA; v_gene: TRBV5-1; j_gene: TRBJ2-1; d_gene: NA; CDR3nt: TGCGCCAGCAGCCGCCAAATGAGGGACATCAACAATGAGCAGTTCTTC; CDR3aa: CASSRQMRDINNEQFF
abundance: NA; v_gene: TRBV30; j_gene: TRBJ1-5; d_gene: TRBD1; CDR3nt: TGTGCCTGGAGTGTAGGGACAGGGGGTAATCAGCCCCAGCATTTT; CDR3aa: CAWSVGTGGNQPQHF
abundance: NA; v_gene: TRBV19; j_gene: TRBJ1-1; d_gene: NA; CDR3nt: TGTGCCAGTAGTATGGGTTCGTCAGGGGCGGGTGAAGCTTTCTTT; CDR3aa: CASSMGSSGAGEAFF
abundance: NA; v_gene: TRBV6-5; j_gene: TRBJ1-1; d_gene: TRBD1; CDR3nt: TGTGCCAGCATTCGTGGGGACAGGGTGGGAGGTGAAGCTTTCTTT; CDR3aa: CASIRGDRVGGEAFF
abundance: few; v_gene: TRBV29-1; j_gene: TRBJ2-5; d_gene: NA; CDR3nt: TGCAGCGTGAGGGGGGGCTGGGAGACCCAGTACTTC; CDR3aa: CSVRGGWETQYF
abundance: NA; v_gene: TRBV12-3/TRBV12-4; j_gene: TRBJ1-2; d_gene: TRBD1; CDR3nt: TGTGCCAGCGTACAGGGGAGCTATGGCTACACCTTC; CDR3aa: CASVQGSYGYTF
abundance: NA; v_gene: TRBV5-4; j_gene: TRBJ2-3; d_gene: NA; CDR3nt: TGTGCCAGCAGCTTGGACATCAGCACAGATACGCAGTATTTT; CDR3aa: CASSLDISTDTQYF
abundance: NA; v_gene: TRBV5-1; j_gene: TRBJ1-2; d_gene: TRBD1; CDR3nt: TGCGCCAGCAGCTTGGACAACAGGGGGAGCGGCTATGGCTACACCTTC; CDR3aa: CASSLDNRGSGYGYTF
abundance: few; v_gene: TRBV7-9; j_gene: TRBJ2-2; d_gene: NA; CDR3nt: TGTGCCAGCAGCTACTATCCCGGGGAGCTGTTTTTT; CDR3aa: CASSYYPGELFF
abundance: NA; v_gene: TRBV28; j_gene: TRBJ2-2; d_gene: NA; CDR3nt: TGTGCCAGCAGCCGAGGGGGTTTGAACACCGGGGAGCTGTTTTTT; CDR3aa: CASSRGGLNTGELFF
abundance: NA; v_gene: TRBV30; j_gene: TRBJ2-3; d_gene: TRBD2; CDR3nt: TGTGCCTGGAGTAAGGAGGCTAGCGGGACTAGCACAGATACGCAGTATTTT; CDR3aa: CAWSKEASGTSTDTQYF
abundance: NA; v_gene: TRBV25-1; j_gene: TRBJ2-1; d_gene: NA; CDR3nt: TGTGCCAGCAGTGGGGTGCTAGGCTACAATGAGCAGTTCTTC; CDR3aa: CASSGVLGYNEQFF
abundance: NA; v_gene: TRBV4-1; j_gene: TRBJ1-5; d_gene: NA; CDR3nt: TGCGCCAGCAGCCAAGATGGAGGGGTTGTATTTCAGCCCCAGCATTTT; CDR3aa: CASSQDGGVVFQPQHF
abundance: NA; v_gene: TRBV5-4; j_gene: TRBJ1-2; d_gene: NA; CDR3nt: TGTGCCAGCAGCTTGGCAGGGTATGGCTACACCTTC; CDR3aa: CASSLAGYGYTF
abundance: NA; v_gene: TRBV2; j_gene: TRBJ1-5; d_gene: TRBD1; CDR3nt: TGTGCCAGCTTAGGACAGGGAGGTCGCAATCAGCCCCAGCATTTT; CDR3aa: CASLGQGGRNQPQHF
abundance: NA; v_gene: TRBV20-1; j_gene: TRBJ1-2; d_gene: TRBD1; CDR3nt: TGCAGTGCTAGTGGGACAGGGGTACGCTACACCTTC; CDR3aa: CSASGTGVRYTF
abundance: NA; v_gene: TRBV28; j_gene: TRBJ1-2; d_gene: NA; CDR3nt: TGTGCCAGCAGTTTCCCCGGGACCGGGGGGGGCTACACCTTC; CDR3aa: CASSFPGTGGGYTF
abundance: once; v_gene: TRBV29-1; j_gene: TRBJ2-2; d_gene: NA; CDR3nt: TGCAGCGCCTCGGCGGGCACCGGGGAGCTGTTTTTT; CDR3aa: CSASAGTGELFF
abundance: NA; v_gene: TRBV5-8; j_gene: TRBJ2-7; d_gene: NA; CDR3nt: TGTGCCAGCAGCAACGGGCAGGGGTGGGTCGAGCAGTACTTC; CDR3aa: CASSNGQGWVEQYF
abundance: once; v_gene: TRBV7-2; j_gene: TRBJ2-7; d_gene: TRBD1; CDR3nt: TGTGCCAGCAGCTTAGGGACAGGGACCTACGAGCAGTACTTC; CDR3aa: CASSLGTGTYEQYF
abundance: once; v_gene: TRBV6-6; j_gene: TRBJ1-6; d_gene: NA; CDR3nt: TGTGCCACTGCGAGACTTTCTAATTCACCCCTCCACTTT; CDR3aa: CATARLSNSPLHF
abundance: once; v_gene: TRBV18; j_gene: TRBJ1-2; d_gene: TRBD1; CDR3nt: TGTGCCAGCTCGCCGGGACAGGGGCTAATGTCATGGGGCTACACCTTC; CDR3aa: CASSPGQGLMSWGYTF
abundance: NA; v_gene: TRBV5-1; j_gene: TRBJ1-1; d_gene: NA; CDR3nt: TGCGCCAGCAGCTTGGGCGGCATGAACACTGAAGCTTTCTTT; CDR3aa: CASSLGGMNTEAFF
abundance: NA; v_gene: TRBV9; j_gene: TRBJ2-7; d_gene: NA; CDR3nt: TGTGCCAGCAGCGTAGAACCGGGACACAGCTACGAGCAGTACTTC; CDR3aa: CASSVEPGHSYEQYF
abundance: NA; v_gene: TRBV9; j_gene: TRBJ2-3; d_gene: NA; CDR3nt: TGTGCCAGCAGCGTAGGAGGCCGAAGCACAGATACGCAGTATTTT; CDR3aa: CASSVGGRSTDTQYF
abundance: NA; v_gene: TRBV4-1; j_gene: TRBJ2-5; d_gene: TRBD1; CDR3nt: TGCGCCAGCAGCACCCGGGACAGGGGGCTTACGGAGACCCAGTACTTC; CDR3aa: CASSTRDRGLTETQYF
abundance: NA; v_gene: TRBV24-1; j_gene: TRBJ2-2; d_gene: TRBD2; CDR3nt: TGTGCCACCAGTGATTTTGTATTGGGAGGGCAAAAAAACACCGGGGAGCTGTTTTTT; CDR3aa: CATSDFVLGGQKNTGELFF